A single T cell receptor (beta chain) is shown here with its context. Its antigen remains unidentified. These data come from a study of cytomegalovirus exposure and HLA in healthy donors. Libraries were prepared by immunoSEQ multiplex PCR; TCRdb keeps only in-frame clonotypes and omits some of them. This table holds about 360,000 clones, approximately 90% found once. CDR3 length: 13 residues. Germline loops: CDR1 MNHEY, CDR2 SMNVEV (reference sequence). V lost 6 bases to trimming and J lost 6 bases, with 15 bases between them. Findings and limits, study-wide: For most TCR sequences rarity was the rule, although some public TCRs occurred in many donors. Cytomegalovirus status was reportedly diagnosed by the classifier with high sensitivity and specificity. It was found in a later analysis that first-cohort TCR clusters tended to co-occur in the 120 validation repertoires. The authors listed 150 to 200 TCR beta chains as cytomegalovirus-associated.

The chain joins TRBV27 to TRBJ2-7, with D maybe TRBD2 (5 bases). Sequencing input: PBMCs. The sequence came from a woman aged 18-30 years in good health and CMV-seronegative. The CDR3 DNA reads TGTGCCAGCAGCTACCCGGAGGCTGGCGAGCAGTACTTC. Its protein product is CASSYPEAGEQYF.